The sequence of this T cell receptor beta chain was determined in a study of T-cell memory formation after mild COVID-19. The overall study: Clusters of TCRs were largely donor specific. Study-wide findings and caveats: There were some responding clones in pre-infection memory, which suggested that cross-reactive memory had joined. Of the contracting clones, CD4+ ones lay mainly in CM and EM, and CD8+ ones in EMRA.

Concerning this clonotype itself: Its antigen is undetermined.

Amplification by 5'RACE using constant-segment primers produced TCR alpha and TCR beta cDNA libraries that carried sample barcodes and UMIs. TCRdb used MiXCR to reprocess the 5' RACE reads, holding one entry per CDR3 protein. The table includes roughly 350,000 distinct CDR3 sequences, roughly 13% detected once. The CDR3 covers 14 residues. V gave up 3 bases and J gave up 6 bases, with 12 bases separating them. Germline V gene data show CDR1 as SGHVS and CDR2 as FNYEAQ. The J gene is TRBJ2-1, the V gene TRBV7-6; D might be TRBD2 (5 bases). Sample: PBMCs or a T cell subset sorted from them (not recorded which). The TCR was taken from a young man who had mild COVID-19 (a few samples of this study predate the infection). Cell type and time point are not known. The CDR3 loop is CASSFGNSVNEQFF. CDR3 nucleotides: TGTGCCAGCAGCTTCGGGAACAGTGTCAATGAGCAGTTCTTC.